These 27 T cell receptor beta chains were sequenced from one sample in a study of regulatory T cells in long-lasting Graves disease. Building of the TCR beta libraries involved iRepertoire HTBI primers and Arm-PCR of CDR3 regions. TCRdb reprocessed the multiplex PCR reads via MiXCR and lists one record per CDR3 protein. Of roughly 450,000 distinct CDR3 sequences listed, approximately 23% are singletons. This sample's time point: persistent/refractory GD, antithyroid drugs over 5 years with positive TRAb. Extracted PBMC RNA gave rise to the TCR library. The sequencing here drew on peripheral blood mononuclear cells (PBMCs), taken when the disease was refractory, from a patient treated with antithyroid drugs. The receptors were gathered from a female donor with Graves disease.

This clonotype came up many times. The chain employs TRBV28 and TRBJ1-4; tentative D call: TRBD1 (6 bases). CDR1 and CDR2 (germline): MDHEN, SYDVKM. The CDR3 sequence is 16 residues long. Deletions cut 4 bases from V and 6 bases from J, with 18 bases between. CDR3 nucleotides: TGTGCCAGCAGTTCCCGCAGGGGAGGCATAGATGAAAAACTGTTTTTT. It codes for CASSSRRGGIDEKLFF.

The gene calls are TRBV29-1 and TRBJ2-7; D remains ambiguous. The germline V gene has CDR1 SQVTM and CDR2 ANQGSEA. The length of the CDR3 is 13 residues. Between the trimmed V and J ends, which lost 2 bases and 2 bases, there was a span of 10 bases. The chain's CDR3 is CSVELEQTYEQYF. CDR3 bases: TGCAGCGTTGAATTGGAACAGACCTACGAGCAGTACTTC.

A few counts support this clonotype. The V gene is TRBV24-1, the J gene TRBJ2-2, with D maybe TRBD2 (6 bases). The CDR3 consists of 16 residues. Looked up from germline, CDR1 is KGHDR and CDR2 is SFDVKD. V was cut by 3 bases and J by 2 bases, with 12 bases left in between. CDR3 nucleotide sequence: TGTGCCACCAGTGATGCCGGGACTCTTAACACCGGGGAGCTGTTTTTT. Translated: CATSDAGTLNTGELFF.

This clonotype was recorded many times. CDR3 sequence (DNA): TGTGCCACCAGCCGGGACTTCACCGGGGAGCTGTTTTTT. Its translation is CATSRDFTGELFF. The chain joins TRBV24-1 to TRBJ2-2, with TRBD2 as a possible D gene (6 bases). CDR1 KGHDR and CDR2 SFDVKD come from the germline V gene. The CDR3 totals 13 residues. The V and J ends lost 7 bases and 4 bases respectively, with 9 bases between them.

This clonotype has ten or more counts. The chain recombines TRBV2 with TRBJ1-1, with D hard to call. V gave up 1 base and J gave up 5 bases, with 14 bases separating them. The CDR3 spans 15 residues. CDR1 is SNHLY, CDR2 FYNNEI, per germline. The CDR3 region has the DNA TGTGCCAGCAGTGAAGACGGACCTTGGGGAACTGAAGCTTTCTTT. It translates to CASSEDGPWGTEAFF.

There are many counts of this clonotype. The J gene is TRBJ2-4, the V gene TRBV2, with D hard to call. The CDR3 length is 15 residues. V was clipped by 1 base and J by 7 bases, with 14 bases between them. Germline values: CDR1 SNHLY, CDR2 FYNNEI. CDR3 sequence reads: CASSEVSGKVNIQYF. The CDR3 DNA sequence: TGTGCCAGCAGTGAAGTTAGTGGGAAGGTGAACATTCAGTACTTC.

The chain recombines TRBV13 with TRBJ2-5; no definite D call. In germline, CDR1 is PRHDT, CDR2 FYEKMQ (reference sequence). The CDR3 contains 15 residues. Deletions cut 0 bases from V and 3 bases from J, with 11 bases between. The CDR3 coding sequence is TGTGCCAGCAGCTTAGGAGGGATTGGAGAAGAGACCCAGTACTTC. Translation gives CASSLGGIGEETQYF.

This clonotype was seen many times. The chain is built from TRBV12-3 or TRBV12-4 and TRBJ2-7, with TRBD2 as a possible D gene (6 bases). V was pared by 3 bases and J by 6 bases, with 9 bases between. The CDR3 length is 12 residues. The CDR3 sequence is CASSFYGGEQYF. The CDR3 DNA is TGTGCCAGCAGTTTTTACGGGGGCGAGCAGTACTTC.

The V gene is TRBV30, the J gene TRBJ2-2; perhaps TRBD1 as D (5 bases). The V end was cut by 3 bases, the J end by 10 bases, with 12 bases between. This CDR3 region has 12 residues. In germline, CDR1 is GTSNPN, CDR2 SVGIG (reference sequence). For the CDR3, the DNA is TGTGCCTGGAGGGACAAAGAAGAGGAGCTGTTTTTT. The encoded protein is CAWRDKEEELFF.

The rearrangement links TRBV7-2 to TRBJ2-6; D ambiguous. Deletions cut 10 bases from V and 2 bases from J, with 12 bases between. Germline V lookup: CDR1 SGHTA, CDR2 FQGNSA. The CDR3 spans 14 residues. The CDR3: CATITRTGANVLTF. The CDR3 nucleotides read TGTGCCACTATTACCAGGACTGGGGCCAACGTCCTGACTTTC.

The chain uses TRBV14 and TRBJ2-4; D possibly corresponds to TRBD2 (5 bases). Trimming took off 1 base at V and 4 bases at J, with 14 bases between the two ends. Looked up from germline, CDR1 is SGHDN and CDR2 is FVKESK. This CDR3 comprises 16 residues. CDR3 protein: CASSQVGGTAKNIQYF. The DNA of the CDR3 is TGTGCCAGCAGCCAAGTAGGAGGAACAGCTAAAAACATTCAGTACTTC.

The CDR3 loop reads CASSLMGSTLPYEQYF. CDR3 coding DNA: TGTGCCAGCAGCTTAATGGGCAGTACTTTACCATACGAGCAGTACTTC. V usage is TRBV7-8 and J usage is TRBJ2-7; unclear D gene. Germline values: CDR1 SGHVS, CDR2 FQNEAQ. V was trimmed by 2 bases and J by 4 bases, leaving 18 bases between them. The CDR3 sequence is 16 residues long.

Ten or more counts support this clonotype. The genes are TRBV27 and TRBJ1-5; D is perhaps TRBD1 (6 bases). Germline V lookup: CDR1 MNHEY, CDR2 SMNVEV (reference sequence). This CDR3 has 15 residues. V dropped 6 bases and J dropped 1 base, with 13 bases sitting between them. The CDR3 region is CASSNGQGSNQPQHF. CDR3 nucleotides: TGTGCCAGCAGCAACGGCCAGGGGAGCAATCAGCCCCAGCATTTT.

This clonotype was observed a handful of times. V gene TRBV28 combines with J gene TRBJ2-7; 15 nucleotides align to TRBD2. This CDR3 contains 19 residues. Trimming took 5 bases from V and 5 from J; bases not matched to a gene: 16. Germline V CDR1 and CDR2: MDHEN, SYDVKM. The CDR3 nucleotides are TGTGCCAGCAGTCCCCAGGGACTAGCGGGGGGTACCTTCCGGAACGAGCAGTACTTC. Translating gives CASSPQGLAGGTFRNEQYF.

The count of this clonotype is one. V is TRBV9 and J is TRBJ2-2; 7 bases match TRBD2. Germline V gives CDR1 SGDLS, CDR2 YYNGEE. This CDR3 is built from 17 residues. The J segment lost 0 bases and the V segment lost 1 base, leaving 6 bases of the junction unmatched. The CDR3 sequence: CASSVIPGLANTGELFF. The CDR3, as DNA: TGTGCCAGCAGCGTAATTCCAGGACTAGCGAACACCGGGGAGCTGTTTTTT.

This clonotype appeared many times. V gene TRBV12-3 or TRBV12-4 combines with J gene TRBJ1-5; 7 bases fit TRBD1. The CDR3 has 14 amino acids. V lost 6 bases to trimming and J lost 6 bases; unmatched junction nucleotides: 8. The CDR3 DNA follows: TGTGCCAGCAGCCGGGACAGTTTGGGTCAGCCCCAGCATTTT. Its protein is CASSRDSLGQPQHF.

This clonotype was observed many times. The chain links TRBV7-9 to TRBJ2-5; perhaps TRBD2 as D (6 bases). Germline assignment: CDR1 SEHNR and CDR2 FQNEAQ (reference sequence). With 0 bases removed from V and 1 base from J, the gap between germline ends came to 9 bases. CDR3 length: 15 residues. CDR3 region: CASSLARGFQETQYF. CDR3 sequence (DNA): TGTGCCAGCAGCTTAGCGCGGGGTTTCCAAGAGACCCAGTACTTC.

The chain uses TRBV6-2 or TRBV6-3 and TRBJ1-2, with a possible D match to TRBD1 (5 bases). V lost 3 bases, J lost 6 bases, and 11 bases lay in between. The CDR3 has 13 residues. CDR1 MNHEY and CDR2 SVGEGT come from the germline V gene. For the CDR3, the DNA is TGTGCCAGCAGTTATACCGGGGCCAATGGCTACACCTTC. Encoded protein: CASSYTGANGYTF.

There are many counts of this clonotype. In nucleotides, the CDR3 is TGTGCCAGCAGTGAATCCTTAGGACCGTCCTACGAGCAGTACTTC. This encodes CASSESLGPSYEQYF. The chain carries TRBV2 and TRBJ2-7, with no clear D. V lost 2 bases and J lost 1, with 12 bases in between. Germline V gives CDR1 SNHLY, CDR2 FYNNEI. The CDR3 runs to 15 residues.

The chain is built from TRBV24-1 and TRBJ1-1; maybe TRBD1 (6 bases). V was clipped by 7 bases and J by 5 bases, with 22 bases between them. Germline CDR1 and CDR2: KGHDR and SFDVKD. This CDR3 comprises 16 residues. The CDR3 sequence: CATSQTLPGGATEAFF. The CDR3 bases are TGTGCCACCAGCCAAACTCTCCCGGGGGGCGCGACTGAAGCTTTCTTT.

This clonotype showed up many times. V usage is TRBV3-1 and J usage is TRBJ2-7; no firm D call. Deletions cut 4 bases from V and 5 bases from J, with 9 bases between. The CDR3 has 12 residues. CDR1 is LGHDT, CDR2 YNNKEL, per germline (reference sequence). The CDR3 DNA reads TGTGCCAGCAGCCCAAAAGGGAACGAGCAGTACTTC. This translates into CASSPKGNEQYF.

This clonotype was seen at least ten times. The CDR3: CASIYREGGGGYTF. CDR3 sequence (DNA): TGTGCCAGTATCTACAGGGAAGGAGGTGGAGGCTACACCTTC. The chain couples TRBV19 to TRBJ1-2, with D possibly matching TRBD1 (6 bases). V dropped 7 bases and J dropped 8 bases, with 20 bases sitting between them. Germline-derived CDR1 and CDR2 are LNHDA and SQIVND (reference sequence). The length of the CDR3 is 14 residues.

This clonotype was seen ten or more times. The chain has TRBV20-1 and TRBJ1-4; 8 positions agree with TRBD1. The CDR3 sequence is 18 residues long. The trim removed 0 bases at V and 0 bases at J, leaving 9 bases unmatched. The germline V gene encodes CDR1 DFQATT and CDR2 SNEGSKA (reference sequence). CDR3 coding DNA: TGCAGTGCTAGAGACCGGACAGGGATATTTGCAACTAATGAAAAACTGTTTTTT. It translates to CSARDRTGIFATNEKLFF.

A few counts support this clonotype. One base separates it from a far larger clone, so it is likely a read error. V usage is TRBV14 and J usage is TRBJ2-2; possibly TRBD1 or TRBD2 for D (5 bases each). There are 13 residues in the CDR3. Per germline, CDR1 SGHDN and CDR2 FVKESK. The CDR3 coding sequence is TGTGCCAGCAGATTTACAGCAACCGGGGACCTGTTTTTT. The encoded protein is CASRFTATGDLFF.

The table lists this clonotype with many counts. V and J are TRBV6-1 and TRBJ1-5; D remains unclear. Trimming took 5 bases from V and 4 from J, leaving 9 bases between them. CDR1 is MNHNS and CDR2 is SASEGT in the germline V gene. CDR3 size: 13 residues. CDR3 loop: CASSRPDNQPQHF. The CDR3 coding sequence is TGTGCCAGCAGTCGTCCCGATAATCAGCCCCAGCATTTT.

This clonotype was seen only a few times. V gene TRBV6-5 combines with J gene TRBJ2-1; D gene ambiguous. This CDR3 region has 14 residues. CDR1 and CDR2 from the germline V gene are MNHEY and SVGAGI. V lost 2 bases and J 12 bases, leaving 17 bases between the germline ends. The DNA of the CDR3 is TGTGCCAGCAGTTACATAGACTTCCTCGGCGGGCAGTTCTTC. It encodes CASSYIDFLGGQFF.

At least ten counts were recorded for this clonotype. V and J are TRBV7-2 and TRBJ1-2; D is perhaps TRBD1 (5 bases). Looked up from germline, CDR1 is SGHTA and CDR2 is FQGNSA. V was pared by 3 bases and J by 8 bases, with 16 bases between. This CDR3 has 14 residues. The CDR3, as DNA: TGTGCCAGCAGCTTGGGGGTAGTCCCGAAGGGCTACACCTTC. Protein product: CASSLGVVPKGYTF.